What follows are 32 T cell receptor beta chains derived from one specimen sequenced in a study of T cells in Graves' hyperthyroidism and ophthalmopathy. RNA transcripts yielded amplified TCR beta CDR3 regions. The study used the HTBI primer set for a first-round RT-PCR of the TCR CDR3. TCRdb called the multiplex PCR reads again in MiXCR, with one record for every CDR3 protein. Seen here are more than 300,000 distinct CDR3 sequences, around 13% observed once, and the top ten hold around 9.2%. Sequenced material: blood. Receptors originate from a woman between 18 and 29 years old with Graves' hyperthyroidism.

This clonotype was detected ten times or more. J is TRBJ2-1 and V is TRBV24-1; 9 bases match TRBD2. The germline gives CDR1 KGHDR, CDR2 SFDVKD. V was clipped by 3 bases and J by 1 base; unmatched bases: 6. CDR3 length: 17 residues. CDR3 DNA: TGTGCCACCAGTGATCTAGCGGGGATCGGTTCCTACAATGAGCAGTTCTTC. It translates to CATSDLAGIGSYNEQFF.

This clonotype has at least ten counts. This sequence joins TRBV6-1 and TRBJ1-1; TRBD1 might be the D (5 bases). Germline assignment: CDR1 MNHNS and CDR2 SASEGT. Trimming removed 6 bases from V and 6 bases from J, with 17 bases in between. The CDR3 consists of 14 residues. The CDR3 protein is CASRPPGLRPEAFF. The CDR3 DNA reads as TGTGCCAGCAGACCGCCGGGACTTAGACCTGAAGCTTTCTTT.

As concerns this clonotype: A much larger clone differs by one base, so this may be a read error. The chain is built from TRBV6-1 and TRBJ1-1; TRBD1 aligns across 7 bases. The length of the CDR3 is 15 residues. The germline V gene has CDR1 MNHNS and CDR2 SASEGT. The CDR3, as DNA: TGTGCCAGCAGCCTAAGAGGACAGGTGAACACTGAAGCTCTCTTT. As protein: CASSLRGQVNTEALF.

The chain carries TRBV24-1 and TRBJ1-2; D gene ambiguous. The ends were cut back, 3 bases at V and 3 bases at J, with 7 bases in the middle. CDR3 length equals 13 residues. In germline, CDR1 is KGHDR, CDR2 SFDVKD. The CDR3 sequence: CATSDEKYYGYTF. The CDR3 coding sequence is TGTGCCACCAGTGATGAAAAATACTATGGCTACACCTTC.

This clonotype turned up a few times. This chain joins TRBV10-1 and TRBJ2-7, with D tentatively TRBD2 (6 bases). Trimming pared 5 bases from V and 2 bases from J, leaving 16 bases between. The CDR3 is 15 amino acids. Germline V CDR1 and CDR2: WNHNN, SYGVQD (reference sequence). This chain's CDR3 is CASSPGVLGTYEQYF. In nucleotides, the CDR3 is TGCGCCAGCAGTCCGGGGGTTCTGGGAACCTACGAGCAGTACTTC.

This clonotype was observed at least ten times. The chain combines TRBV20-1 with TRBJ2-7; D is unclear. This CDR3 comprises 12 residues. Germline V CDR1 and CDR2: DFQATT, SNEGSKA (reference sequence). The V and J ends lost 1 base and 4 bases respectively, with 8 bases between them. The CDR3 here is CSARVGRYEQYF. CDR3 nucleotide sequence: TGCAGTGCTAGAGTTGGGCGATACGAGCAGTACTTC.

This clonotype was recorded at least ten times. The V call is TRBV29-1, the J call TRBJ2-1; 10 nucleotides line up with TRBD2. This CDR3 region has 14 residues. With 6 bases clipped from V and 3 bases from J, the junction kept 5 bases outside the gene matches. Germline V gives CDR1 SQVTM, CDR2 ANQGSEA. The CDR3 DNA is TGCAGCGTGGCCCAGCGGGAGGGCTACAATGAGCAGTTCTTC. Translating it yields CSVAQREGYNEQFF.

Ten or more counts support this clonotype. This CDR3 is CASTVRGGTEAFF. In DNA, the CDR3 is TGTGCCAGCACCGTCCGGGGGGGCACTGAAGCTTTCTTT. The chain couples TRBV28 to TRBJ1-1, with D tentatively TRBD1 (5 bases). V lost 7 bases and J lost 4, with 13 bases in between. This CDR3 has 13 amino acids. CDR1 is MDHEN, CDR2 SYDVKM, per germline. Using reference TRBV28 and TRBJ1-1 for the parts outside the CDR3, the full variable domain is DVKVTQSSRYLVKRTGEKVFLECVQDMDHENMFWYRQDPGLGLRLIYFSYDVKMKEKGDIPEGYSVSREKKERFSLILESASTNQTSMYLCASTVRGGTEAFFGQGTRLTVV.

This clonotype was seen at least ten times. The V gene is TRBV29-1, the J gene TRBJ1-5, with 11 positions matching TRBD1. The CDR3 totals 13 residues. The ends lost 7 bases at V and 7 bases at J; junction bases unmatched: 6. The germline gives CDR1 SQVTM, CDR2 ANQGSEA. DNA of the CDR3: TGCAGCGCCGGACAGGGGGCTGGACAGCCCCAGCATTTT. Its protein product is CSAGQGAGQPQHF.

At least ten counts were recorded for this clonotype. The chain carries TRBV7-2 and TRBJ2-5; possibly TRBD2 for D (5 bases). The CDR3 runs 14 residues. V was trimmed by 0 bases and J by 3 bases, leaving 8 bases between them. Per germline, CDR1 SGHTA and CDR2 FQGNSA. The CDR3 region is CASSLAWGEETQYF. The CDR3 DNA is TGTGCCAGCAGCTTAGCGTGGGGAGAAGAGACCCAGTACTTC.

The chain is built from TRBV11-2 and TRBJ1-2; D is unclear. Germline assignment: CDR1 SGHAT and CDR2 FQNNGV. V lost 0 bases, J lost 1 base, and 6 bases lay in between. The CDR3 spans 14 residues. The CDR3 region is CASSLEGVNYGYTF. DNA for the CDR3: TGTGCCAGCAGCTTAGAGGGAGTTAACTATGGCTACACCTTC.

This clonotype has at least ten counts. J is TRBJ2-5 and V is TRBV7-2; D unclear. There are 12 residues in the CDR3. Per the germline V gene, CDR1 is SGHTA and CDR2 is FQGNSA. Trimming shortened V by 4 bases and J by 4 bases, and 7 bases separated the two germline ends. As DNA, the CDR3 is TGTGCCAGCAGCTACGGTCCAGAGACCCAGTACTTC. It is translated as CASSYGPETQYF.

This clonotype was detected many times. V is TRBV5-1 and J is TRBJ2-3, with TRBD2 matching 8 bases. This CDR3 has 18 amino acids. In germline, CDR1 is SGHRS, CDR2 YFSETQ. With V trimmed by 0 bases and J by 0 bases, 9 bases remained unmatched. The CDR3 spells CASSLALREGTSTDTQYF. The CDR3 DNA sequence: TGCGCCAGCAGCTTGGCCTTACGGGAGGGAACTAGCACAGATACGCAGTATTTT.

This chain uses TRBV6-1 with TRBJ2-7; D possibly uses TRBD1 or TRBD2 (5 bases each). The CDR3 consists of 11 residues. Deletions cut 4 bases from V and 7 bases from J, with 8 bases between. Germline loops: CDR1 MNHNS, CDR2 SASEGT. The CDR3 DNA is TGTGCCAGCAGTGGCTGGGGGGAGCAGTACTTC. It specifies CASSGWGEQYF.

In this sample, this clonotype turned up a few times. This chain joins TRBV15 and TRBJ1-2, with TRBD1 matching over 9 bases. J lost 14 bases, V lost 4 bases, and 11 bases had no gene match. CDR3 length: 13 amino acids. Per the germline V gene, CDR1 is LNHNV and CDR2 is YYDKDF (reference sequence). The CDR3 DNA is TGTGCCACCAGCATGGGACAGGGCTCATGGCGGACCTTC. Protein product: CATSMGQGSWRTF.

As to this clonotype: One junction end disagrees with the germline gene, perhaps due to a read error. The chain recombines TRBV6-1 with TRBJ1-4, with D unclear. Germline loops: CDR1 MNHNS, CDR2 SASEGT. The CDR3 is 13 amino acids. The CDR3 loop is CASTEVEWEKLFF. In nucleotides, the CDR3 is TGTGCCAGCACTGAAGTGGAATGGGAAAAACTGTTTTTT.

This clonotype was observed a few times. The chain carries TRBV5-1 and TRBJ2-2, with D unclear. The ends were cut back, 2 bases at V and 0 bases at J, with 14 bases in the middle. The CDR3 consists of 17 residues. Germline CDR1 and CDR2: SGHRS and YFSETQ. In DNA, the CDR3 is TGCGCCAGCAGCTTTAACCCGGCAGCCGCGAACACCGGGGAGCTGTTTTTT. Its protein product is CASSFNPAAANTGELFF.

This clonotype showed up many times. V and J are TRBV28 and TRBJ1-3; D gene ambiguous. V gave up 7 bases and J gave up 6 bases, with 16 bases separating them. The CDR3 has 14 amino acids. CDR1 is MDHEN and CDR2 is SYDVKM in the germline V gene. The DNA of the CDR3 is TGTGCCAGCATAGGACCCTACCCCCCAAACACCATATATTTT. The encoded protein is CASIGPYPPNTIYF.

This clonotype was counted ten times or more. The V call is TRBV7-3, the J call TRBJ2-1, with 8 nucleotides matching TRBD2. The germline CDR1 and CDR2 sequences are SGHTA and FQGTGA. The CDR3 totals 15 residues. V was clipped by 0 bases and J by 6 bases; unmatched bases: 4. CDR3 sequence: CASSLTRSGVNEQFF. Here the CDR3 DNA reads TGTGCCAGCAGCTTAACGCGTAGCGGGGTCAATGAGCAGTTCTTC. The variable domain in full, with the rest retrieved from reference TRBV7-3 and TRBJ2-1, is GAGVSQTPSNKVTEKGKYVELRCDPISGHTALYWYRQSLGQGPEFLIYFQGTGAADDSGLPNDRFFAVRPEGSVSTLKIQRTERGDSAVYLCASSLTRSGVNEQFFGPGTRLTVL.

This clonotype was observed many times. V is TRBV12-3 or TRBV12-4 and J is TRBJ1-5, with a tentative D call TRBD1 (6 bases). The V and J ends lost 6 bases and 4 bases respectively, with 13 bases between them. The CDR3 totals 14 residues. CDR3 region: CASSPGQINQPQHF. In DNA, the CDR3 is TGTGCCAGCAGCCCGGGACAAATAAATCAGCCCCAGCATTTT.

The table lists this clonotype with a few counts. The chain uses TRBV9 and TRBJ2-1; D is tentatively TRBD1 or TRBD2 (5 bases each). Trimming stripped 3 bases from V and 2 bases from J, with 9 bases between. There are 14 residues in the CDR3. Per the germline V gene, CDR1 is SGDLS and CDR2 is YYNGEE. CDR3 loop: CASSARDAYNEQFF. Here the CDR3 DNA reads TGTGCCAGCAGCGCCCGGGACGCCTACAATGAGCAGTTCTTC.

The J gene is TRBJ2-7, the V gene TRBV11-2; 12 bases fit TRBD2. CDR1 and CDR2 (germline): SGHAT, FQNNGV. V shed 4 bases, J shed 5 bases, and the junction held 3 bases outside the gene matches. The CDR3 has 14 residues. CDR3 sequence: CASSSLAGGNEQYF. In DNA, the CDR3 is TGTGCCAGCAGCTCCCTAGCGGGAGGGAACGAGCAGTACTTC. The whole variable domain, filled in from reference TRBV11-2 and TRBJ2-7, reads EAGVAQSPRYKIIEKRQSVAFWCNPISGHATLYWYQQILGQGPKLLIQFQNNGVVDDSQLPKDRFSAERLKGVDSTLKIQPAKLEDSAVYLCASSSLAGGNEQYFGPGTRLTVT.

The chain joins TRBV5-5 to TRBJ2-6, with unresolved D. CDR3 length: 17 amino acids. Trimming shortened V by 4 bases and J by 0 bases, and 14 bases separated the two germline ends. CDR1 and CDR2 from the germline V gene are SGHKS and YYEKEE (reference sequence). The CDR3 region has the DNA TGTGCCAGCAGCACCCGAGGTGGCAACTCTGGGGCCAACGTCCTGACTTTC. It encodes CASSTRGGNSGANVLTF.

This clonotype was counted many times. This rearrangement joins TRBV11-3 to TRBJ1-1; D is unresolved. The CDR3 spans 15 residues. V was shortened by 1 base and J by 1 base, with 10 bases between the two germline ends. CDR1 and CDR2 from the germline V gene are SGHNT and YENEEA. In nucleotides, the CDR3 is TGTGCCAGCAGCTTAGGGGATTCGAGGAACACTGAAGCTTTCTTT. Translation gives CASSLGDSRNTEAFF.

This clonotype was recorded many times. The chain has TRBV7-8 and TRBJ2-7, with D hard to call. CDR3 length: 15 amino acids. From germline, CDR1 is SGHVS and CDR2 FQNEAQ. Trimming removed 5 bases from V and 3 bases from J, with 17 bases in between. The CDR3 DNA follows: TGTGCCAGCAGCCTAAGGGTTTTTGGAGTCTACGAGCAGTACTTC. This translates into CASSLRVFGVYEQYF.

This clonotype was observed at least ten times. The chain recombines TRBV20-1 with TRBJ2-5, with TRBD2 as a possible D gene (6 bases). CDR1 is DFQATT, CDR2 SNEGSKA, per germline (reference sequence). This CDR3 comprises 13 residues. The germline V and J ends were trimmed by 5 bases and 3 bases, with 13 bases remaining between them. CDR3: CSAGSSAKETQYF. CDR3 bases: TGCAGTGCTGGCTCTAGCGCGAAAGAGACCCAGTACTTC.

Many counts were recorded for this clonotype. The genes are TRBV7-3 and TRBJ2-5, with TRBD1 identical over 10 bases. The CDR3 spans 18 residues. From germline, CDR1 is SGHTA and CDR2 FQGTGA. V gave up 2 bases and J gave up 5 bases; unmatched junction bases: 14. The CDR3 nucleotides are TGTGCCAGCAGCTTATTATCCCCCGGGACAGGGGTTGGGGAGACCCAGTACTTC. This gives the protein CASSLLSPGTGVGETQYF.

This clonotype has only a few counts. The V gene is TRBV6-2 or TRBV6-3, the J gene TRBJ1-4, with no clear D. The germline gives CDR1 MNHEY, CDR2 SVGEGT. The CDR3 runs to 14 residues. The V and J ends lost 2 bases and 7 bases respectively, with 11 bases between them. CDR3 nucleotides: TGTGCCAGCAGTTACGGGGTCTACGGTGAAAAACTGTTTTTT. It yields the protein CASSYGVYGEKLFF.

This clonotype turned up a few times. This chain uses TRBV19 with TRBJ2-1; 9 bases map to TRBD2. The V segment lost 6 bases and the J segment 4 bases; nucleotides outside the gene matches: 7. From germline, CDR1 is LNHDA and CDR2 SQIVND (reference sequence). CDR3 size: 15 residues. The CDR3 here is CASSTSSGTYNEQFF. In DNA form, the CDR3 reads TGTGCCAGTAGCACCTCTAGCGGGACATACAATGAGCAGTTCTTC.

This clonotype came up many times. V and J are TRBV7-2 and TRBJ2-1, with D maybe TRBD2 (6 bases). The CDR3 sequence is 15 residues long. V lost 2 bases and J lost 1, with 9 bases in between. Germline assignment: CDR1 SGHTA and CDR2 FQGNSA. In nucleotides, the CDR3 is TGTGCCAGCAGCTTAAGACTAGGATCCTACAATGAGCAGTTCTTC. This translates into CASSLRLGSYNEQFF.

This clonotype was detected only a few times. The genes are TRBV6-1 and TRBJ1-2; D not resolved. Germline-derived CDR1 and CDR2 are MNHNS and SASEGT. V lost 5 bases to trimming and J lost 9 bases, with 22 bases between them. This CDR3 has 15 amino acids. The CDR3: CASSRYYGNEARYTF. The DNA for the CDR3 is TGTGCCAGCAGTCGGTATTACGGGAACGAGGCCCGCTACACCTTC.

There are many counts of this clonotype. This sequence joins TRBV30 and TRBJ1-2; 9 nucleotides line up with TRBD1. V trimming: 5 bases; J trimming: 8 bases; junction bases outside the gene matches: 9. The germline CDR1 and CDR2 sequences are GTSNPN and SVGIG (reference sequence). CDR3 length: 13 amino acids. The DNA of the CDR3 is TGTGCCTGGGGGGTCGGGACAGGGCGAGGCTACACCTTC. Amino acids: CAWGVGTGRGYTF.